This passage covers 21 T cell receptor beta chains from one sample sequenced in a study of blood T cell repertoires in COVID-19. Some clones are missing from TCRdb's copy, which holds only in-frame ones; the method was immunoSEQ multiplex PCR. Here the sample spans about 170,000 clones, 83% being singletons. Input material: peripheral blood. The receptors were sampled from a woman aged 70-85 years who had recovered from COVID-19.

This clone was seen more than once but under ten times. The V gene is TRBV5-1, the J gene TRBJ1-1; 7 positions agree with TRBD1. There are 12 residues in the CDR3. V shed 4 bases and J 11 bases; nucleotides not matched to a gene: 8. Germline V gene lookup returns CDR1 SGHRS and CDR2 YFSETQ. The CDR3 DNA reads TGCGCCAGCAGCCAGCAGGGGGACGCGGCTTTCTTT. Translation gives CASSQQGDAAFF. Filled out from reference TRBV5-1 and TRBJ1-1, the complete variable domain reads KAGVTQTPRYLIKTRGQQVTLSCSPISGHRSVSWYQQTPGQGLQFLFEYFSETQRNKGNFPGRFSGRQFSNSRSEMNVSTLELGDSALYLCASSQQGDAAFFGQGTRLTVV.

The chain is built from TRBV28 and TRBJ1-1, with D possibly TRBD1 on 6 matching bases. The germline CDR1 and CDR2 sequences are MDHEN and SYDVKM. V lost 6 bases and J 7 bases, leaving 12 bases between the germline ends. There are 12 residues in the CDR3. The CDR3 coding sequence is TGTGCCAGCAGCCCGCAGGGGCATGAAGCTTTCTTT. It is translated as CASSPQGHEAFF.

V usage is TRBV7-8 and J usage is TRBJ2-7; maybe TRBD2 (7 bases). From germline, CDR1 is SGHVS and CDR2 FQNEAQ. The CDR3 extends over 15 amino acids. V was trimmed by 0 bases and J by 6 bases, leaving 15 bases between them. Written as DNA, the CDR3 is TGTGCCAGCAGCTTAGCGGGGGGGCTAGCCTCCGAGCAGTACTTC. Translating gives CASSLAGGLASEQYF.

This chain links TRBV7-2 with TRBJ2-7; D remains unclear. Germline-derived CDR1 and CDR2 are SGHTA and FQGNSA. V was trimmed by 7 bases and J by 2 bases, leaving 18 bases between them. This CDR3 is built from 15 residues. As DNA, the CDR3 is TGTGCCAGCACCTCTGGGTTCTACCGGGCCTACGAGCAGTACTTC. This codes for CASTSGFYRAYEQYF.

The chain joins TRBV18 to TRBJ2-5; TRBD2 is a possible D gene (5 bases). The CDR3 sequence is 14 residues long. Trimming removed 0 bases at V and 5 bases at J, with 10 bases between. CDR1 KGHSH and CDR2 LQKENI come from the germline V gene. This CDR3 reads CASSPPGSGETQYF. CDR3 bases: TGTGCCAGCTCACCACCGGGGAGTGGGGAGACCCAGTACTTC.

The chain couples TRBV18 to TRBJ2-7; maybe TRBD1 (5 bases). This CDR3 is built from 11 residues. CDR1 and CDR2 (germline): KGHSH, LQKENI. The V and J ends lost 4 bases and 7 bases respectively, with 8 bases between them. The CDR3 reads CASSRGPEQYF. The CDR3 nucleotides are TGTGCCAGCTCACGGGGCCCAGAGCAGTACTTC.

V gene TRBV6-2 or TRBV6-3 combines with J gene TRBJ2-5; 8 bases map to TRBD2. V lost 2 bases and J lost 2; bases outside the gene matches: 16. Germline V gene lookup returns CDR1 MNHEY and CDR2 SVGEGT. The CDR3 has 19 residues. The DNA of the CDR3 is TGTGCCAGCAGTTACCCCCCCGGGTTGGCTAGCGGGCGGCAAGAGACCCAGTACTTC. Translated, it gives CASSYPPGLASGRQETQYF.

This clone was observed a handful of times. The chain has TRBV3-1 (or the pseudogene TRBV3-2) and TRBJ2-2; unclear D gene. CDR1 and CDR2 from the germline V gene are LGHDT and YNNKEL (reference sequence). V lost 1 base, J lost 5 bases, and 11 bases lay in between. This CDR3 is 15 amino acids long. The CDR3: CASSQGLRFTGELFF. DNA for the CDR3: TGTGCCAGCAGCCAAGGGTTGCGTTTTACCGGGGAGCTGTTTTTT.

The J gene is TRBJ2-7, the V gene TRBV7-9, with D maybe TRBD1 (5 bases). Germline V lookup: CDR1 SEHNR, CDR2 FQNEAQ (reference sequence). V gave up 7 bases and J gave up 3 bases, with 10 bases separating them. The CDR3 consists of 12 residues. CDR3 sequence reads: CASTLRGYEQYF. CDR3 DNA: TGTGCCAGCACCCTTAGGGGCTACGAGCAGTACTTC.

CDR3 coding DNA: TGCGCCAGCAGCCAGGGGACAGGGGGGAATGAAAAACTGTTTTTT. Residues: CASSQGTGGNEKLFF. The chain is built from TRBV4-1 and TRBJ1-4; 11 bases align to TRBD1. CDR1 and CDR2 from the germline V gene are MGHRA and YSYEKL. Trimming at V came to 3 bases and at J to 5 bases, leaving 2 bases not matched to a gene. This CDR3 has 15 amino acids.

This chain joins TRBV27 and TRBJ1-1; 8 bases map to TRBD1. Germline V gene data show CDR1 as MNHEY and CDR2 as SMNVEV (reference sequence). The V gene end was trimmed by 2 bases and the J gene end by 5 bases; junction bases not matched to a gene: 7. The CDR3 totals 15 residues. CDR3 DNA sequence: TGTGCCAGCAGTTTAAGGACAGGGTGGGGGACTGAAGCTTTCTTT. It is translated as CASSLRTGWGTEAFF.

Only a few counts were recorded for this clone. The chain joins TRBV7-2 to TRBJ1-1, with D perhaps TRBD1 (6 bases). From germline, CDR1 is SGHTA and CDR2 FQGNSA. Trimming cost V 5 bases and J 13 bases, with 23 bases left between them. The CDR3 consists of 14 residues. CDR3 bases: TGTGCCAGCAGCAGCAGATCCGACAGGTCCTCTGGTTTCTTT. Encoded protein: CASSSRSDRSSGFF.

The chain employs TRBV7-9 and TRBJ1-2; D is unclear. Germline loops: CDR1 SEHNR, CDR2 FQNEAQ (reference sequence). V dropped 5 bases and J dropped 0 bases, with 13 bases sitting between them. CDR3 size: 15 residues. The CDR3 protein is CASSPSWGANYGYTF. Here the CDR3 DNA reads TGTGCCAGCAGCCCCTCGTGGGGAGCTAACTATGGCTACACCTTC.

This clone was seen only once. This rearrangement joins TRBV5-6 to TRBJ2-7; possible D gene TRBD2, 7 bases. The CDR3 spans 16 residues. The ends were cut back, 0 bases at V and 3 bases at J, with 16 bases in the middle. CDR1 is SGHDT, CDR2 YYEEEE, per germline. As DNA, the CDR3 is TGTGCCAGCAGCTTGGGCGGGGGCAGCAAGCGCTACGAGCAGTACTTC. Residues: CASSLGGGSKRYEQYF.

The V gene is TRBV5-1, the J gene TRBJ1-1; no definite D call. This CDR3 is 14 amino acids long. V gave up 4 bases and J gave up 4 bases, with 14 bases separating them. Germline V gene data show CDR1 as SGHRS and CDR2 as YFSETQ. DNA for the CDR3: TGCGCCAGCAGCCCCCCGGTGACGGGCACTGAAGCTTTCTTT. Translation: CASSPPVTGTEAFF.

The chain uses TRBV28 and TRBJ2-1; 11 positions match TRBD2. CDR1 MDHEN and CDR2 SYDVKM come from the germline V gene. This CDR3 is 16 amino acids long. Trimming cost V 8 bases and J 6 bases; bases outside gene matches: 12. This CDR3 reads CASLTVGTSGPNEQFF. DNA of the CDR3: TGTGCCAGCTTGACCGTTGGGACTAGCGGCCCCAATGAGCAGTTCTTC.

This clone has only a few counts. The V and J genes are TRBV5-4 and TRBJ2-5; maybe TRBD1 (5 bases). Trimming took off 0 bases at V and 1 base at J, with 10 bases between the two ends. Germline V CDR1 and CDR2: SGHNT, YYREEE (reference sequence). This CDR3 contains 15 residues. CDR3 sequence: CASSLGGAGQETQYF. CDR3 coding DNA: TGTGCCAGCAGCTTGGGTGGGGCCGGCCAAGAGACCCAGTACTTC.

The chain combines TRBV28 with TRBJ2-7; 7 nucleotides agree with TRBD1. V lost 4 bases to trimming and J lost 2 bases; unmatched junction nucleotides: 8. Per the germline V gene, CDR1 is MDHEN and CDR2 is SYDVKM. This CDR3 comprises 15 residues. The CDR3 bases are TGTGCCAGCAGTTCCCCGACAGGGTACCCCTACGAGCAGTACTTC. Translation gives CASSSPTGYPYEQYF.

This chain links TRBV6-1 with TRBJ2-7; possible D gene TRBD1, 6 bases. V dropped 3 bases and J dropped 4 bases, with 16 bases sitting between them. The CDR3 is made up of 15 amino acids. Germline assignment: CDR1 MNHNS and CDR2 SASEGT. CDR3 amino acids: CASSDVGARRYEQYF. The DNA of the CDR3 is TGTGCCAGCAGTGACGTGGGGGCTCGGAGGTACGAGCAGTACTTC.

This chain connects TRBV3-1 (or the pseudogene TRBV3-2) to TRBJ1-1; D may be TRBD1 (6 bases). V dropped 0 bases and J dropped 5 bases, with 13 bases sitting between them. CDR1 LGHDT and CDR2 YNNKEL come from the germline V gene (reference sequence). The CDR3 length is 15 residues. CDR3 coding DNA: TGTGCCAGCAGCCAAGAAGTAGGGGGGGGTACTGAAGCTTTCTTT. Residues: CASSQEVGGGTEAFF.

The J gene is TRBJ2-3, the V gene TRBV28; no definite D call. The CDR3 runs 15 residues. V lost 5 bases and J 4 bases, leaving 16 bases between the germline ends. Per germline, CDR1 MDHEN and CDR2 SYDVKM. CDR3 in amino acids: CASSQSRHAADTQYF. In DNA form, the CDR3 reads TGTGCCAGCAGTCAATCCCGACACGCCGCAGATACGCAGTATTTT.